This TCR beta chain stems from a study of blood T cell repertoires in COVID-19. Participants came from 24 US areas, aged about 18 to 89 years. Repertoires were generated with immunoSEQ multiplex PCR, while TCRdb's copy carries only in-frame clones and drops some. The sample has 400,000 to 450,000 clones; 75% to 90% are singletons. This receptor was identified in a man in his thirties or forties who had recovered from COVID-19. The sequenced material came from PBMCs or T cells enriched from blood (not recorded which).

CDR3 loop: CASGRRGETQYF. The DNA for the CDR3 is TGTGCCAGCGGGAGGAGGGGAGAGACCCAGTACTTC. This chain uses TRBV3-1 (or the pseudogene TRBV3-2) with TRBJ2-5, with a tentative D call TRBD2 (6 bases). Germline CDR1 and CDR2: LGHDT and YNNKEL (reference sequence). CDR3 length equals 12 residues. V was trimmed by 8 bases and J by 4 bases, leaving 11 bases between them.